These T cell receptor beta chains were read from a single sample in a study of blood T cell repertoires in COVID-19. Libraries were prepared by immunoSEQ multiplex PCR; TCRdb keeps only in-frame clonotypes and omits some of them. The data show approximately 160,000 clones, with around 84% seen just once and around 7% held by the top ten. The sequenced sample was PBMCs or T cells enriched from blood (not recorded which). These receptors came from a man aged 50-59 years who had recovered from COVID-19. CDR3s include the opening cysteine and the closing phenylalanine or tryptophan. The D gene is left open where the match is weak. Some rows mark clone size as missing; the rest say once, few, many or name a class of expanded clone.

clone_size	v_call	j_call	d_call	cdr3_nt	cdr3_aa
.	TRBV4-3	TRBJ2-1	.	TGCGCCAGCAGCCAAGATCGGATAGGGCGGGCCCACAATGAGCAGTTCTTC	CASSQDRIGRAHNEQFF
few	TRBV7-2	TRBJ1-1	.	TGTGCCAGCAGCTTAGTACGGGGGGAAGGGACTGAAGCTTTCTTT	CASSLVRGEGTEAFF
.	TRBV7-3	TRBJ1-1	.	TGTGCCAGCAGCCTTTCGGGAATCACTGAAGCTTTCTTT	CASSLSGITEAFF
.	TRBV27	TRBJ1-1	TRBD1	TGTGCCAGCAATCCGGGACAGGGGGCAATGGCTTTCTTT	CASNPGQGAMAFF
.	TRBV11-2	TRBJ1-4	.	TGTGCCAGCAGCCCGGGACATTCTAATGAAAAACTGTTTTTT	CASSPGHSNEKLFF
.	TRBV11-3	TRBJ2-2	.	TGTGCCAGCAGCTCTGGACTAATCAAAGTATCCACCGGGGAGCTGTTTTTT	CASSSGLIKVSTGELFF
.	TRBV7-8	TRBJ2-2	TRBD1	TGTGCCAGCAGCGACCGGACAGGGTGGACCGGGGAGCTGTTTTTT	CASSDRTGWTGELFF
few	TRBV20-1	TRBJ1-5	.	TGCAGTGCTAGTTTAAACAATCAGCCCCAGCATTTT	CSASLNNQPQHF
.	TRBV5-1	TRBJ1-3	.	TGCGCCAGCAGCTCCGACGGGAGTAGCTCTGGAAACACCATATATTTT	CASSSDGSSSGNTIYF
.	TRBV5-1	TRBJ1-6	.	TGCGCCAGCAGCTTCGATGATAGTTCACCCCTCCACTTT	CASSFDDSSPLHF
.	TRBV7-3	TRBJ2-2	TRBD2	TGTGCCAGCAGCTTAACGGGGCAACTAGCGGGGGGTGACACCGGGGAGCTGTTTTTT	CASSLTGQLAGGDTGELFF
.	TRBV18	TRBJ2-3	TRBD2	TGTGCCAGCTCACTCTCGTCAGCGGGGGGGCCAGATACGCAGTATTTT	CASSLSSAGGPDTQYF
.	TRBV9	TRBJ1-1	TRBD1	TGTGCCAGCAGCGCCGGACAGGGGGTAGGTGAAGCTTTCTTT	CASSAGQGVGEAFF
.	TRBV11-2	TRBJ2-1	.	TGTGCCAGCAGCTTACGGGACTTCTACAATGAGCAGTTCTTC	CASSLRDFYNEQFF
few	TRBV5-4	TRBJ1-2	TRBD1	TGTGCCAGCAGCTTGGGGACAGGGGCCCTTAACTATGGCTACACCTTC	CASSLGTGALNYGYTF
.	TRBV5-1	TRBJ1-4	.	TGCGCCAGCAGCTTGGGACAGCTTACAACTAATGAAAAACTGTTTTTT	CASSLGQLTTNEKLFF
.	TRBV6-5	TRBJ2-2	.	TGTGCCAGCAGTTACTCGTCGGGATTAACCGGGGAGCTGTTTTTT	CASSYSSGLTGELFF
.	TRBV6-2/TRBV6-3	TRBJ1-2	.	TGTGCCAGCAGTTACTCAGGAGTTAACTATGGCTACACCTTC	CASSYSGVNYGYTF
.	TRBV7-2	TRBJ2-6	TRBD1	TGTGCCAGCAGCCCGGGACAGGGGAGGTCCGGGGCCAACGTCCTGACTTTC	CASSPGQGRSGANVLTF
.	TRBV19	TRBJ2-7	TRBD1	TGTGCCAGTAGTATCGGACAGGGCTACGAGCAGTACTTC	CASSIGQGYEQYF
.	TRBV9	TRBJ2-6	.	TGTGCCAGCAGCTCCCTAGGGACAGGGGCCAACGTCCTGACTTTC	CASSSLGTGANVLTF
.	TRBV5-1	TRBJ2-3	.	TGCGCCAGCAGCTTGGAGGGGGTAACAGATACGCAGTATTTT	CASSLEGVTDTQYF
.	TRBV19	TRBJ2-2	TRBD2	TGTGCCAGTAGTATCTCGGGACTAGCGCCGACCGGGGAGCTGTTTTTT	CASSISGLAPTGELFF
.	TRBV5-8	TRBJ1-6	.	TGTGCCAGCAGCGGGGGGAGCTCCTATAATTCACCCCTCCACTTT	CASSGGSSYNSPLHF
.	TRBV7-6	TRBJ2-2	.	TGTGCCAGCAAAGAGGGCATGGGCACCGGGGAGCTGTTTTTT	CASKEGMGTGELFF
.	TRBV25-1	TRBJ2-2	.	TGTGCCAGCAGTGAATTTCACAGGAACACCGGGGAGCTGTTTTTT	CASSEFHRNTGELFF